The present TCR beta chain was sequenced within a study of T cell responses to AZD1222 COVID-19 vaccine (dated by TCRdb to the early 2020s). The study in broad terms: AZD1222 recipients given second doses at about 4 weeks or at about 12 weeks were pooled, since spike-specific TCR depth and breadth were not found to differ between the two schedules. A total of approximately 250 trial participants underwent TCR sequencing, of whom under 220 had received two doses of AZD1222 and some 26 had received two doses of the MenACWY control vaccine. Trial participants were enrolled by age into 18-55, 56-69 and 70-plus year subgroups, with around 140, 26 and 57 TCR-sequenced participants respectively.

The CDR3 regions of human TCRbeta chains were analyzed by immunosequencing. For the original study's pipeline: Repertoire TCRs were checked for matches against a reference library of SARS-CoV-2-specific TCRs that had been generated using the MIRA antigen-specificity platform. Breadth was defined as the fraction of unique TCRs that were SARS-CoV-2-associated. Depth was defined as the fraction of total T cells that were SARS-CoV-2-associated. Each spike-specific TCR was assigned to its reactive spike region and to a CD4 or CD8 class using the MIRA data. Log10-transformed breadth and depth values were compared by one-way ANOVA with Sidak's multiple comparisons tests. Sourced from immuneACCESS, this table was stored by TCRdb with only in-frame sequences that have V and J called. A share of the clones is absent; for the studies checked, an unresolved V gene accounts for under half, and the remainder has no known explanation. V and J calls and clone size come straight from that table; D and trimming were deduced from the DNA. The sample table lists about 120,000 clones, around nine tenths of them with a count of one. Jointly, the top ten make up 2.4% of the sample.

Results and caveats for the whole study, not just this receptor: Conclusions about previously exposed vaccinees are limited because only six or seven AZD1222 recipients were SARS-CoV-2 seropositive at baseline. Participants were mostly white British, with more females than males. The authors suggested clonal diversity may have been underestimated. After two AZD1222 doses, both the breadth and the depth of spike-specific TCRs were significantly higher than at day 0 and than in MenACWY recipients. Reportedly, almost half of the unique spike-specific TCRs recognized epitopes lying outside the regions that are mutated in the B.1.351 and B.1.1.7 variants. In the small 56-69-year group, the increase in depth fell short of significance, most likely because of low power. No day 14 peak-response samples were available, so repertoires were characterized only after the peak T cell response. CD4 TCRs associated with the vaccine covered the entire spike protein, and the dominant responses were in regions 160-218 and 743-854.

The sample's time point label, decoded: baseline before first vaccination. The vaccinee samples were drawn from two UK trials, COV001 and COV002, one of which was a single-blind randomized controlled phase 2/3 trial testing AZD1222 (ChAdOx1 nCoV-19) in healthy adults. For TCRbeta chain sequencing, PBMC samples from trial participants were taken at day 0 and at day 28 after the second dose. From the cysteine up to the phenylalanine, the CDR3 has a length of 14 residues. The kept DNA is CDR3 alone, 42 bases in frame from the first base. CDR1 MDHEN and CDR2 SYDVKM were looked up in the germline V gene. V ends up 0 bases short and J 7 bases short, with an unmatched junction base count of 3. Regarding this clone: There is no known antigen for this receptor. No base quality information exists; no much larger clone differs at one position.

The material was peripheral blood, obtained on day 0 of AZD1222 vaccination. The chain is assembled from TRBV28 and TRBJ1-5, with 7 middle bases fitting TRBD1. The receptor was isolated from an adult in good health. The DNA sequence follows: TGTGCCAGCAGTTTATGGCAGGGGGAACAGCCCCAGCATTTT. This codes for CASSLWQGEQPQHF.